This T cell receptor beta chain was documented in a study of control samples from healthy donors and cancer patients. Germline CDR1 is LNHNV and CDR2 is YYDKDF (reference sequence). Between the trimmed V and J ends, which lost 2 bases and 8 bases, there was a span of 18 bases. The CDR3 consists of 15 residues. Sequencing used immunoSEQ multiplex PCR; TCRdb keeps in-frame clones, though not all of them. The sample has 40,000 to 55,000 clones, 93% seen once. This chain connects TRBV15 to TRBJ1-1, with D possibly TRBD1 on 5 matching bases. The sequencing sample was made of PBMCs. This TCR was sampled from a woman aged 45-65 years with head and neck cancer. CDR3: CATSRPSGLVGEAFF. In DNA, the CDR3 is TGTGCCACCAGCAGACCCTCGGGACTTGTCGGAGAAGCTTTCTTT.